This record looks at one T cell receptor beta chain sequence and its context. Its antigen is unknown. These data come from a study of graft-versus-host responses after intestinal transplantation. Whole-study results and caveats: Recipient bone marrow held GvH clones, some seen earlier in ileum or blood.

This CDR3 is built from 18 residues. J lost 0 bases, V lost 6 bases, and 7 bases had no gene match. This table comes from immunoSEQ multiplex PCR, and its TCRdb copy is limited to in-frame clones, with some not included. This repertoire shows about 9,600 clones, 90% to 95% found once; its top ten account for approximately 16%. The receptor's source is a human patient who received an intestinal transplant, so some T cells may come from the graft donor. Sequencing used bone marrow, obtained about 500 days after intestinal transplantation. This chain connects TRBV23-1 to TRBJ2-4; 14 nucleotides match TRBD2. TRBV23-1 is sorted into the ORF group, with uncertain function. CDR3 amino acids: CASRTSGRAKIAKNIQYF. CDR3 bases: TGCGCCAGCAGGACTAGCGGGAGGGCGAAGATAGCCAAAAACATTCAGTACTTC.